This T cell receptor beta chain was sequenced in a study of OX40 agonist ivuxolimab in advanced cancers. In the case of this clone: Its specificity is unknown.

Clones were read by immunoSEQ multiplex PCR, and TCRdb kept only the in-frame ones, dropping some. The sample includes more than 45,000 clones, about 83% of them seen just once. Study-wide results and limits: Expanded clones tended on average to be more numerous among CD8+ T cells than CD4+. Among the nonresponders, some also had low normalized T-cell clonal expansion.

Germline V CDR1 and CDR2: KGHSH, LQKENI. The ends lost 6 bases at V and 6 bases at J; junction bases unmatched: 7. This CDR3 has 14 residues. This chain connects TRBV18 to TRBJ2-2; TRBD1 matches 7 bases. This material consisted of CD4+ or CD8+ T cells sorted from blood, taken in a trial of the OX40 agonist ivuxolimab. This receptor was obtained from an adult with an advanced solid tumor such as melanoma, head and neck, liver or kidney cancer. CDR3 amino acids: CASSSTGTAGELFF. Here the CDR3 DNA reads TGTGCCAGCTCGTCCACCGGGACAGCCGGGGAGCTGTTTTTT. The variable domain in full, completed from reference TRBV18 and TRBJ2-2, reads NAGVMQNPRHLVRRRGQEARLRCSPMKGHSHVYWYRQLPEEGLKFMVYLQKENIIDESGMPKERFSAEFPKEGPSILRIQQVVRGDSAAYFCASSSTGTAGELFFGEGSRLTVL.